This T cell receptor beta chain came from a study of shared clonotypes between healthy human individuals. This clone was observed a single time. Only in-frame clones appear in the TCRdb table, and some are missing; sequencing was by immunoSEQ multiplex PCR. The sample records 2 million to 2.5 million clones, under 95% being singletons. Only CD45RO-negative cells positively selected for CCR7 counted as naive CD8 cells, so terminally differentiated effector memory CD45RA+ cells were excluded. V lost 2 bases, J lost 1 base, and 26 bases lay in between. Germline assignment: CDR1 SGHVS and CDR2 FNYEAQ. The length of the CDR3 is 20 residues.

V usage is TRBV7-6 and J usage is TRBJ1-1; D call uncertain. The receptor comes from a man between 18 and 29 years old in good health. Some clones in this sample may be carry-over from other donors' samples. The source material was naive CD8+ T cells from PBMCs. The CDR3 sequence: CASSLNPTGRTLWQNTEAFF. The CDR3 DNA sequence: TGTGCCAGCAGCTTAAACCCCACCGGCAGAACACTGTGGCAGAACACTGAAGCTTTCTTT.